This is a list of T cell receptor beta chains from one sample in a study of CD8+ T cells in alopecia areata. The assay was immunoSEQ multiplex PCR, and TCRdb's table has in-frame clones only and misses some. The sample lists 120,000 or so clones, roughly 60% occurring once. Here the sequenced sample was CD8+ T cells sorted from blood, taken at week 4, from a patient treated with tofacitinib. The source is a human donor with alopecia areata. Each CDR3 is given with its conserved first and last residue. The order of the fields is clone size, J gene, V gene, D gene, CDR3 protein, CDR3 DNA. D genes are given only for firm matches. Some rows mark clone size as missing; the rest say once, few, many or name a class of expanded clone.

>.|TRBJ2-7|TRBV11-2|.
CASSLGYYEQYF
TGTGCCAGCAGCTTAGGATACTACGAGCAGTACTTC
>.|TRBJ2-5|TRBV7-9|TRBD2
CASSPGTSGAETQYF
TGTGCCAGCAGCCCCGGGACTAGCGGGGCGGAGACCCAGTACTTC
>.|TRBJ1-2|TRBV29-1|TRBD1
CSGLTGDGYTF
TGCAGCGGGCTTACAGGGGATGGCTACACCTTC
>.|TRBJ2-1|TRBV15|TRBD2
CATSRSHFSGGVSNEQFF
TGTGCCACCAGCAGATCCCACTTTAGCGGGGGGGTCTCCAATGAGCAGTTCTTC
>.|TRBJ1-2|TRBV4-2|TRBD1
CASSQGRFRQGNYGYTF
TGTGCCAGCAGCCAAGGGCGCTTTCGACAGGGGAACTATGGCTACACCTTC
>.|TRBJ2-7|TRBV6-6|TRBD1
CASSPRTGGDEQYF
TGTGCCAGCAGCCCTAGGACAGGGGGGGACGAGCAGTACTTC
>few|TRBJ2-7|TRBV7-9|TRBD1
CASSPGTGVEQYF
TGTGCCAGCAGCCCCGGGACAGGGGTCGAGCAGTACTTC
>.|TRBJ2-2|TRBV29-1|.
CSALTDAPNTGELFF
TGCAGCGCCCTCACCGACGCTCCGAACACCGGGGAGCTGTTTTTT
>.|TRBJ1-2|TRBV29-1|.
CSAYRDGGYGYTF
TGCAGCGCTTACAGGGATGGTGGCTATGGCTACACCTTC
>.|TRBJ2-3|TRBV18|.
CASSGGVGLTTDTQYF
TGTGCCAGCTCGGGCGGTGTAGGCCTCACCACAGATACGCAGTATTTT
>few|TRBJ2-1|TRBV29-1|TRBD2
CSLEGPSGGVEQFF
TGCAGCCTCGAGGGGCCTAGCGGGGGTGTTGAGCAGTTCTTC
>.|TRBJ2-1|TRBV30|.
CAWTRPDIYNEQFF
TGTGCCTGGACCAGACCTGATATCTACAATGAGCAGTTCTTC
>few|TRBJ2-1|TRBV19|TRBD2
CASSVAGSSYNEQFF
TGTGCCAGTAGTGTAGCGGGAAGCTCCTACAATGAGCAGTTCTTC
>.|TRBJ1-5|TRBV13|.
CASSTRGSNQPQHF
TGTGCCAGCAGCACCAGGGGTAGCAATCAGCCCCAGCATTTT
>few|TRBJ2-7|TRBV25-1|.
CASSESNRVYEQYF
TGTGCCAGCAGTGAATCAAACAGGGTCTACGAGCAGTACTTC
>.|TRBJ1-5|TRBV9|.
CASSVGELNQPQHF
TGTGCCAGCAGCGTAGGGGAACTCAATCAGCCCCAGCATTTT
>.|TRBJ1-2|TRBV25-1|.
CASSDRVYGYTF
TGTGCCAGCAGTGACAGGGTCTATGGCTACACCTTC
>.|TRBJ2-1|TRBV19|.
CASSIVGVSYNEQFF
TGTGCCAGTAGTATAGTGGGGGTTTCCTACAATGAGCAGTTCTTC
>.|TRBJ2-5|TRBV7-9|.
CASSPSSPQETQYF
TGTGCCAGCAGCCCCTCATCCCCCCAAGAGACCCAGTACTTC
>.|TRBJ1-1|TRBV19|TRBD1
CASSIGTGLSEQAFF
TGTGCCAGTAGTATAGGGACAGGATTATCCGAGCAAGCTTTCTTT
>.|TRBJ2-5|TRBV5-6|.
CASSLVPAGPTQETQYF
TGTGCCAGCAGCTTGGTTCCGGCAGGGCCCACTCAAGAGACCCAGTACTTC
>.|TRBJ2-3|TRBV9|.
CASEVWPTDTQYF
TGTGCCAGCGAAGTTTGGCCCACAGATACGCAGTATTTT
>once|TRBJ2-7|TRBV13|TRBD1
CASSLRTGEYEQYF
TGTGCCAGCAGCCTTCGGACAGGGGAGTACGAGCAGTACTTC
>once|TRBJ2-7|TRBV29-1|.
CSVVKTGSVEQYF
TGCAGCGTTGTCAAAACAGGGTCGGTCGAGCAGTACTTC
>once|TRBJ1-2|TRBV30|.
CAWSVDRIDYGYTF
TGTGCCTGGAGTGTTGACAGGATAGACTATGGCTACACCTTC
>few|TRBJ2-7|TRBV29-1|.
CSVATTGYEQYF
TGCAGCGTTGCTACGACAGGCTACGAGCAGTACTTC
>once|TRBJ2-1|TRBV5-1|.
CASSLIGEDNEQFF
TGCGCCAGCAGCTTGATAGGGGAGGATAATGAGCAGTTCTTC
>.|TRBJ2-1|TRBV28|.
CASSTRGLKYNEQFF
TGTGCCAGCAGTACTCGGGGGCTAAAGTACAATGAGCAGTTCTTC
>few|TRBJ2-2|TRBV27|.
CASSLNTGELFF
TGTGCCAGCAGTTTGAACACCGGGGAGCTGTTTTTT
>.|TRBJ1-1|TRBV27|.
CASSYRMGITEAFF
TGTGCCAGCAGTTATAGAATGGGCATCACTGAAGCTTTCTTT
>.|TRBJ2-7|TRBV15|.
CATSRVEGPSYEQYF
TGTGCCACCAGCAGAGTGGAGGGGCCCTCCTACGAGCAGTACTTC
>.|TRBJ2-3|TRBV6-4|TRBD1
CASSEKGQSDTQYF
TGTGCCAGCAGTGAAAAGGGACAGTCAGATACGCAGTATTTT
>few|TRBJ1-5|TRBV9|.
CASSVTGNQPQHF
TGTGCCAGCAGCGTAACAGGGAATCAGCCCCAGCATTTT
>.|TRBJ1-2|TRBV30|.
CAWSVPMAYGYTF
TGTGCCTGGAGTGTACCCATGGCCTATGGCTACACCTTC
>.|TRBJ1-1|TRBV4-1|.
CASSPIRVAEAFF
TGCGCCAGCAGCCCGATTAGGGTCGCTGAAGCTTTCTTT
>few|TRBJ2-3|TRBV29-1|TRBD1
CSVDPMPGQGADTQYF
TGCAGCGTTGATCCTATGCCGGGACAGGGGGCAGATACGCAGTATTTT
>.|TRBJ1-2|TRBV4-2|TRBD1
CASSQPGQGVDYGYTF
TGTGCCAGCAGCCAACCTGGACAGGGAGTAGACTATGGCTACACCTTC
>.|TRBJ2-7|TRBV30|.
CAWSGIGGIGYEQYF
TGTGCCTGGAGTGGGATCGGAGGGATTGGCTACGAGCAGTACTTC
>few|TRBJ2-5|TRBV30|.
CAWSDPSETQYF
TGTGCCTGGAGTGACCCTAGTGAGACCCAGTACTTC
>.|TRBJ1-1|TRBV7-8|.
CASSLGTVNTEAFF
TGTGCCAGCAGCTTAGGGACAGTGAACACTGAAGCTTTCTTT
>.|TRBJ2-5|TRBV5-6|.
CASSAHPQETQYF
TGTGCCAGCAGCGCCCATCCCCAAGAGACCCAGTACTTC
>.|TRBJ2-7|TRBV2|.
CASSETSGWGPYEQYF
TGTGCCAGCAGTGAAACATCAGGATGGGGCCCCTACGAGCAGTACTTC
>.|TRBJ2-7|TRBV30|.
CAWSFGDEQYF
TGTGCCTGGAGTTTCGGCGACGAGCAGTACTTC
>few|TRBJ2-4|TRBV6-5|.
CASSYSNGEAKNIQYF
TGTGCCAGCAGTTACTCGAATGGGGAGGCCAAAAACATTCAGTACTTC
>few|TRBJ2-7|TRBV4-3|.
CASSQGAGYEQYF
TGCGCCAGCAGCCAAGGCGCTGGGTACGAGCAGTACTTC
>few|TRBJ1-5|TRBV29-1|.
CSVRTENQPQHF
TGCAGCGTCAGGACAGAAAATCAGCCCCAGCATTTT
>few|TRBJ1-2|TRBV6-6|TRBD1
CASSQPGQDGYTF
TGTGCCAGCAGTCAACCTGGACAGGATGGCTACACCTTC
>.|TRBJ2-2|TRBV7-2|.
CASSLLDSDTGELFF
TGTGCCAGCAGCTTACTGGACAGTGACACCGGGGAGCTGTTTTTT